The 21 T cell receptor beta chains given below trace back to one sample, sequenced in a study of cytomegalovirus exposure and HLA in healthy donors. This PCR relied on a set of 60 Vbeta primers and 13 Jbeta primers. The assay was immunoSEQ multiplex PCR, and TCRdb's table has in-frame clones only and misses some. This repertoire shows more than 85,000 clones, roughly 78% found once; its top ten account for 1.3%. Sequencing was carried out using PBMCs. Every receptor here comes from a woman aged 25-40 years in good health and CMV-seronegative.

This clone was picked up a small number of times. This chain connects TRBV6-5 to TRBJ1-1; a possible D gene is TRBD1 (5 bases). Per germline, CDR1 MNHEY and CDR2 SVGAGI. CDR3 length: 13 amino acids. With 2 bases removed from V and 7 bases from J, the gap between germline ends came to 11 bases. CDR3 DNA sequence: TGTGCCAGCAGTTACCGGAACAGGAATGAAGCTTTCTTT. Its protein product is CASSYRNRNEAFF.

This chain links TRBV4-1 with TRBJ2-2; 7 nucleotides match TRBD2. This CDR3 has 17 amino acids. Germline V gives CDR1 MGHRA, CDR2 YSYEKL. V dropped 2 bases and J dropped 0; count of bases not matched to a gene: 6. This chain's CDR3 is CASSQRAGPTNTGELFF. In nucleotides, the CDR3 is TGCGCCAGCAGCCAACGAGCGGGGCCGACGAACACCGGGGAGCTGTTTTTT.

The chain links TRBV30 to TRBJ2-1; a possible D gene is TRBD1 (5 bases). With 0 bases removed from V and 1 base from J, the gap between germline ends came to 7 bases. The germline gives CDR1 GTSNPN, CDR2 SVGIG (reference sequence). CDR3 length: 14 amino acids. The CDR3 loop is CAWSVAGSYNEQFF. CDR3 nucleotide sequence: TGTGCCTGGAGTGTAGCAGGGTCCTACAATGAGCAGTTCTTC.

The chain uses TRBV6-4 and TRBJ2-5; possible D gene TRBD2, 5 bases. The germline V and J ends were trimmed by 6 bases and 1 base, with 9 bases remaining between them. The V gene's germline CDR1 is MRHNA and CDR2 SNTAGT. There are 13 residues in the CDR3. The CDR3 sequence: CASSPGCQETQYF. The CDR3 nucleotides read TGTGCCAGCAGCCCGGGGTGCCAAGAGACCCAGTACTTC.

The chain combines TRBV28 with TRBJ1-5, with 7 bases fitting TRBD1. This CDR3 has 15 residues. Germline trimming cut 5 bases from V and 2 bases from J; bases unmatched to any gene: 6. From germline, CDR1 is MDHEN and CDR2 SYDVKM. This CDR3 reads CASSVTGEGNQPQHF. As DNA, the CDR3 is TGTGCCAGCAGTGTAACAGGGGAAGGCAATCAGCCCCAGCATTTT.

This clone has just a few counts. V usage is TRBV6-1 and J usage is TRBJ2-7; D gene ambiguous. In germline, CDR1 is MNHNS, CDR2 SASEGT. V was trimmed by 8 bases and J by 3 bases, leaving 14 bases between them. CDR3 length: 13 amino acids. The CDR3 coding sequence is TGTGCCAGCTCCCAGGCGACCCTCTACGAGCAGTACTTC. Protein product: CASSQATLYEQYF.

The rearrangement joins TRBV13 to TRBJ2-3; 12 bases line up with TRBD2. Germline CDR1 reads PRHDT; CDR2 reads FYEKMQ (reference sequence). Trimming at V came to 5 bases and at J to 6 bases, leaving 6 bases not matched to a gene. The CDR3 length is 15 residues. CDR3 in amino acids: CASSQITSGRDTQYF. The DNA of the CDR3 is TGTGCCAGCAGCCAAATTACTAGCGGGAGGGATACGCAGTATTTT.

This clone was observed a few times. This rearrangement joins TRBV5-6 to TRBJ2-1, with 7 bases lining up with TRBD1. The V segment lost 4 bases and the J segment 7 bases; nucleotides outside the gene matches: 2. The CDR3 is 12 amino acids. Germline V gene sequence: CDR1 SGHDT, CDR2 YYEEEE. CDR3 DNA sequence: TGTGCCAGCAGCAACAGGGGTAATGAGCAGTTCTTC. Encoded protein: CASSNRGNEQFF. The whole variable domain, filled in from reference TRBV5-6 and TRBJ2-1, reads DAGVTQSPTHLIKTRGQQVTLRCSPKSGHDTVSWYQQALGQGPQFIFQYYEEEERQRGNFPDRFSGHQFPNYSSELNVNALLLGDSALYLCASSNRGNEQFFGPGTRLTVL.

The chain has TRBV28 and TRBJ2-7; 10 bases agree with TRBD2. The germline CDR1 and CDR2 sequences are MDHEN and SYDVKM. This CDR3 comprises 17 residues. V was pared by 4 bases and J by 6 bases, with 15 bases of the junction left unmatched. In DNA, the CDR3 is TGTGCCAGCAGTTCCCTTCTGGGAGCGGGAGGGCCAAGCGAGCAGTACTTC. This sequence encodes CASSSLLGAGGPSEQYF.

This chain connects TRBV28 to TRBJ1-5, with 10 bases fitting TRBD1. The V gene end was trimmed by 5 bases and the J gene end by 5 bases; junction bases not matched to a gene: 6. CDR1 is MDHEN, CDR2 SYDVKM, per germline. This CDR3 is 15 amino acids long. The CDR3 sequence: CASSLGTGEHQPQHF. In nucleotides, the CDR3 is TGTGCCAGCAGTCTCGGGACAGGGGAACATCAGCCCCAGCATTTT.

This chain joins TRBV5-1 and TRBJ2-7, with TRBD1 matching over 8 bases. The V gene end was trimmed by 1 base and the J gene end by 4 bases; junction bases not matched to a gene: 7. This CDR3 contains 15 residues. CDR1 SGHRS and CDR2 YFSETQ come from the germline V gene. CDR3 amino acids: CASSLLQGGEYEQYF. Written as DNA, the CDR3 is TGCGCCAGCAGCTTGTTACAGGGGGGTGAATACGAGCAGTACTTC.

As concerns this clone: The same CDR3 can be traced to other DNA sequences in this sample. The CDR3 nucleotides are TGTGCCAGCTCACCGGGCCTTAATGAAAAACTGTTTTTT. This codes for CASSPGLNEKLFF. This sequence joins TRBV18 and TRBJ1-4, with D hard to call. V lost 3 bases, J lost 4 bases, and 6 bases lay in between. The CDR3 length is 13 residues. In germline, CDR1 is KGHSH, CDR2 LQKENI.

V is TRBV29-1 and J is TRBJ2-7; D possibly corresponds to TRBD2 (6 bases). The germline V and J ends were trimmed by 7 bases and 5 bases, with 21 bases remaining between them. This CDR3 contains 14 residues. Germline assignment: CDR1 SQVTM and CDR2 ANQGSEA. CDR3 loop: CSAAREPPPHEQYF. CDR3 DNA: TGCAGCGCCGCCCGGGAGCCTCCTCCCCACGAGCAGTACTTC.

The chain has TRBV6-5 and TRBJ2-3, with TRBD1 matching 10 bases. The CDR3 length is 15 residues. CDR1 is MNHEY and CDR2 is SVGAGI in the germline V gene. Germline trimming cut 6 bases from V and 6 bases from J; bases unmatched to any gene: 9. CDR3 sequence: CASRPGTGVLDTQYF. In DNA form, the CDR3 reads TGTGCCAGCAGACCCGGGACAGGGGTGTTGGATACGCAGTATTTT.

The V gene is TRBV4-1, the J gene TRBJ1-1; TRBD1 aligns across 7 bases. Per the germline V gene, CDR1 is MGHRA and CDR2 is YSYEKL. The J segment lost 12 bases and the V segment lost 5 bases, leaving 15 bases of the junction unmatched. This CDR3 has 14 residues. The CDR3 reads CASSAGQPGRTSFF. CDR3 sequence (DNA): TGCGCCAGCAGCGCGGGACAGCCAGGGCGTACGTCTTTCTTT.

This chain uses TRBV6-1 with TRBJ1-5; 11 bases are shared with TRBD1. CDR1 and CDR2 (germline): MNHNS, SASEGT. V was clipped by 4 bases and J by 6 bases; unmatched bases: 14. The CDR3 length is 18 residues. The DNA for the CDR3 is TGTGCCAGCAGTGGAGCGGGGACAGGGGGGGGACCCGCTCAGCCCCAGCATTTT. Its protein product is CASSGAGTGGGPAQPQHF.

This clone appeared a few times. The chain recombines TRBV5-1 with TRBJ2-7; TRBD1 matches at 9 bases. This CDR3 region has 15 residues. Trimming at V came to 4 bases and at J to 2 bases, leaving 7 bases not matched to a gene. Germline V CDR1 and CDR2: SGHRS, YFSETQ. CDR3 nucleotides: TGCGCCAGCAGCAAGGACAGGGGCTCACCCTACGAGCAGTACTTC. This codes for CASSKDRGSPYEQYF.

The chain employs TRBV6-5 and TRBJ2-2; the D gene is possibly TRBD2 (6 bases). The V end lost 7 bases, the J end lost 1 base, and 10 bases lay between the germline ends. CDR3 size: 14 residues. CDR1 is MNHEY and CDR2 is SVGAGI in the germline V gene. In DNA form, the CDR3 reads TGTGCCAGCACGCGGGGCCGGAACACCGGGGAGCTGTTTTTT. This sequence encodes CASTRGRNTGELFF.

The chain couples TRBV10-3 to TRBJ1-3; D gene ambiguous. CDR3 length: 12 residues. The V and J ends lost 3 bases and 11 bases respectively, with 11 bases between them. The germline gives CDR1 ENHRY, CDR2 SYGVKD. The CDR3 loop reads CAISETGVAIYF. DNA for the CDR3: TGTGCCATCAGTGAAACGGGAGTCGCCATATATTTT.

V gene TRBV30 combines with J gene TRBJ1-6; 8 bases map to TRBD1. V was pared by 4 bases and J by 9 bases, with 11 bases of the junction left unmatched. The CDR3 has 15 amino acids. The germline CDR1 and CDR2 sequences are GTSNPN and SVGIG (reference sequence). Here the CDR3 reads CAWNIGQGRGSPLHF. The CDR3 DNA follows: TGTGCCTGGAACATAGGACAGGGTAGGGGTTCACCCCTCCACTTT.

The chain's CDR3 is CATSREQAPALEQYF. CDR3 DNA: TGTGCCACCAGCAGAGAACAGGCACCCGCACTCGAGCAGTACTTC. V is TRBV15 and J is TRBJ2-7; D is possibly TRBD1 (5 bases). This CDR3 region has 15 residues. Trimming removed 0 bases at V and 6 bases at J, with 15 bases between. The V gene's germline CDR1 is LNHNV and CDR2 YYDKDF (reference sequence).